This T cell receptor (beta chain) was documented in a study of beta chain features in type 1 diabetes (dated by TCRdb to about 2018). In terms of the full investigation: Patients and healthy donors did not differ in mean age, gender distribution, total cell number or subset yield. A total of under 120,000,000 sorted cells were examined across all samples, and RNA yield correlated strongly with the number of cells per subset. The study compared TCRB repertoires of sorted circulating CD4+ T cell subsets between recently diagnosed type 1 diabetes patients and matched healthy donors. Whereas all 28 donors provided naive and central memory subsets, regulatory and stem cell-like memory subsets were isolated from just 8 patients and about eight healthy donors. The study at large found these results: Only small numbers of individuals were included in the HLA sub-analyses, which left unresolved whether HLA type had any influence on TCRB rearrangement. PCR may preferentially amplify shorter templates, but because patient and control samples were amplified and corrected together, any resulting skew would affect both groups equally. Sequencing cDNA rather than genomic DNA could over-represent highly expressing activated cells, although activation and CD3 levels did not differ between groups. A moderate but significant shortening of TCRB CDR3 length was observed in type 1 diabetes patients in all four CD4+ subsets. Naive, central memory and regulatory TCRB repertoires appeared to be more similar among patients than among healthy donors. Fewer insertions and more nucleotide deletions at VDJ recombination sites were observed in patients with type 1 diabetes, implying thymic rearrangement abnormalities.

The High Capacity cDNA Reverse Transcription Kit was used to reverse transcribe all of the isolated RNA, meaning that expressed TCRB transcripts were what got sequenced. Deep immunoSEQ sequencing was applied to naive, central memory and regulatory T cell samples, giving an average of roughly 3.5 million total reads per sample. Sorted cells were lysed in RLT buffer and RNA was extracted with DNase-treated RNeasy Micro or Mini kits, depending on cell number. To prevent cross-contamination, each cell subset was processed individually, whereas patient and healthy donor samples were processed jointly. Using the immunoSEQ multiplex PCR, TCRB sequences were amplified from cDNA into 87-bp fragments spanning the CDR3 region. Sequencing of the amplicons was performed on the Illumina HiSeq platform. The study's own analysis went as follows. PCR bias was corrected computationally using synthetic template baselines, and reads within Hamming distance 2 were collapsed, with unmergeable singletons discarded. Reads were aligned to IMGT to assign V, D and J genes, CDR3 length, and insertions or deletions at six rearrangement sites. Within each subset, clonotype counts were normalized to the number of sorted cells before true diversity and Gini coefficients were calculated with the tcR R package. The overlap coefficient, calculated on TCRB nucleotide sequences, was used to measure repertoire sharing. Out-of-frame TCRB sequences from naive cells were analyzed to stand in for the pre-selection repertoire. The immuneACCESS repertoire file appears here via TCRdb, limited to in-frame rearrangements. These files lack a portion of the clones; in checked studies, under half of the deficit traces to unresolved V genes, and the cause of the others is not known. The V and J calls and the clone size are those of that table, but D and trimming were determined from the DNA. The sample records more than 550,000 clones, 11% to 15% of which are singletons. Roughly 0.04% of the sample lies in the top ten.

In this sample, this clone turned up a few times. Its antigen is still unknown. Base-call qualities are not available, and no considerably larger clone is one nucleotide away. CDR1 and CDR2 are read off the germline V gene as SGHTA and FQGNSA. Including cysteine and phenylalanine, the CDR3 has 15 amino acids. The retained sequence is limited to the CDR3, 45 bases, with the frame set at the first base. Trimming removed 1 base from V and 1 base from J, leaving 8 bases between the germline ends. Each donor gave one peripheral blood draw, around 100 mL on average, collected into heparinised tubes. Using a panel that included CD45RO, CCR7, CD25, CD127, CD95 and CD27, naive, central memory, regulatory and stem cell-like memory CD4+ T cells were sorted on a BD FACSAria II. Purity was above 95% for every sorted population. Right away, PBMCs were isolated by Lymphoprep density gradient centrifugation and were stained directly, with no culture step. So that batch effects would be minimized, each experiment stained and sorted samples in pairs, pairing one healthy donor with one patient.

The sample comprised naive CD4+ T cells from blood. The sample's cell subset or site, from its label and the paper: true naive CD4+ T cells. The chain links TRBV7-2 with TRBJ1-5, with the identity of the D gene unclear. The source is a man aged 18 to 29 with type 1 diabetes. The base sequence is TGTGCCAGCAGCTTAGGTCCGGGGAGCAATCAGCCCCAGCATTTT. Translated, it reads CASSLGPGSNQPQHF.